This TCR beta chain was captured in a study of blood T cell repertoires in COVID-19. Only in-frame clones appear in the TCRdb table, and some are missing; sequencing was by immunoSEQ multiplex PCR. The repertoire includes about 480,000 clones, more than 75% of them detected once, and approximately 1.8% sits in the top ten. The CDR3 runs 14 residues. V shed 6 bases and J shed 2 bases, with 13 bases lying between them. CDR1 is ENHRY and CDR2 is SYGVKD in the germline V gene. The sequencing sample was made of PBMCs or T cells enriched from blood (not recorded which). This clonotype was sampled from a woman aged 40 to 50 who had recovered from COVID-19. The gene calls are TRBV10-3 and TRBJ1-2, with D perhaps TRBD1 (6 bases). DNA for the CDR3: TGTGCCATCAGGAGGGGGGGCGAAAACTATGGCTACACCTTC. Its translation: CAIRRGGENYGYTF.